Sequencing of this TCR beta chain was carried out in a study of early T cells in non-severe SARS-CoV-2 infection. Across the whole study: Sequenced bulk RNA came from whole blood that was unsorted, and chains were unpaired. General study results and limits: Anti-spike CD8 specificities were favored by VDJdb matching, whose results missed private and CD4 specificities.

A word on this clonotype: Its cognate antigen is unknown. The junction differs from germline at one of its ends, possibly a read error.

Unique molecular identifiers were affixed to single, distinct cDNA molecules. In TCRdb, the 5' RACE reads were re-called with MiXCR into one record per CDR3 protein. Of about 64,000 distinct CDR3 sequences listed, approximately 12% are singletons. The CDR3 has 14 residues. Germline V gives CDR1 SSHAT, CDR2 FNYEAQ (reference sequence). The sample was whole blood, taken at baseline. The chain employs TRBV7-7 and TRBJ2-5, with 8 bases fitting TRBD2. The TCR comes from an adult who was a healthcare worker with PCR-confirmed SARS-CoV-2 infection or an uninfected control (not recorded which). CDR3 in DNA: TGTGCTAGCAGCTCGGGAGGGGGGCAAGAGACCCAGTACTTC. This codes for CASSSGGGQETQYF.